Here is one TCR beta chain with its context. What it binds is unknown. These data are taken from a study of vaccination effects on CD4 cells after COVID-19. Within the ViraFEST assay, antigen-specific CD4+ T cells underwent expansion with viral peptide pools prior to sequencing. Culture proceeded for 10 days, and CD4+ T cells were then isolated. None of these healthy vaccinees had been infected with SARS-CoV-2 before vaccination. For each well, 1.5 million to 2 million PBMC were cultured with about 9.4 IU/ml IL-2 and roughly 9.8 ug/ml peptides. Sequencing was performed with immunoSEQ multiplex PCR; in TCRdb, only in-frame clones are kept and a portion is missing. The sample lists 30,000 to 45,000 clones, about 69% seen once, with around 14% in the top ten. The TCR was taken from a human donor who received a COVID-19 vaccine. The sample was CD4+ T cells from PBMCs cultured with HCoV-OC43 spike peptides, taken before COVID-19 vaccination. Subset described: HCoV-OC43 spike overlapping peptide pool stimulation.

CDR3 sequence (DNA): TGTGCCAGCAGCTTGACAGGGGCTAGCACAGATACGCAGTATTTT. It yields the protein CASSLTGASTDTQYF. This chain uses TRBV7-6 with TRBJ2-3; 8 bases are a match to TRBD1. The CDR3 length is 15 residues. Per the germline V gene, CDR1 is SGHVS and CDR2 is FNYEAQ. After removal of 3 bases from V and 0 bases from J, the junction contained 2 bases not matched to a gene.